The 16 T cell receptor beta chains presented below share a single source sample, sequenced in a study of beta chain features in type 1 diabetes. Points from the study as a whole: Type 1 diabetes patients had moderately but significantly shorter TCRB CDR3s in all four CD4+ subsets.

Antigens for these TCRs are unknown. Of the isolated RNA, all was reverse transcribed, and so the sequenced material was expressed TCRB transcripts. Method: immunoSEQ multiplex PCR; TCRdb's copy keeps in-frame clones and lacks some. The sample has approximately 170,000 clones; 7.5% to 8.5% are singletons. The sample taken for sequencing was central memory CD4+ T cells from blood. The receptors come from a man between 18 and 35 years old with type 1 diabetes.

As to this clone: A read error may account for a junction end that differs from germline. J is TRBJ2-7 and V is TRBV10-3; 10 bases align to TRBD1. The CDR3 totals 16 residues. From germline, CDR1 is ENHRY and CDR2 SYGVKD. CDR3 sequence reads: CASSLNPGQGPGEQYF. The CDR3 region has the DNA TGTGCCAGCAGTCTAAACCCGGGACAGGGGCCCGGCGAGCAGTACTTC.

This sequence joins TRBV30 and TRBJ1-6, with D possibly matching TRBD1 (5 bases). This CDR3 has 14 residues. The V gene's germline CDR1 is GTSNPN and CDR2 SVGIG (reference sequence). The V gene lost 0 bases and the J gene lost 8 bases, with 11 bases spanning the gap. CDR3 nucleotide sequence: TGTGCCTGGAGTGTGCCCGGGGGGGATTCACCCCTCCACTTT. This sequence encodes CAWSVPGGDSPLHF. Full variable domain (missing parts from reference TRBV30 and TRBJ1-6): SQTIHQWPATLVQPVGSPLSLECTVEGTSNPNLYWYRQAAGRGLQLLFYSVGIGQISSEVPQNLSASRPQDRQFILSSKKLLLSDSGFYLCAWSVPGGDSPLHFGNGTRLTVT.

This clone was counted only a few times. CDR3 sequence reads: CASSPDSDTQYF. The CDR3 DNA is TGTGCCAGCTCACCTGACTCAGATACGCAGTATTTT. The rearrangement links TRBV18 to TRBJ2-3; D is ambiguous. The V end lost 3 bases, the J end lost 4 bases, and 5 bases lay between the germline ends. Germline loops: CDR1 KGHSH, CDR2 LQKENI. This CDR3 contains 12 residues.

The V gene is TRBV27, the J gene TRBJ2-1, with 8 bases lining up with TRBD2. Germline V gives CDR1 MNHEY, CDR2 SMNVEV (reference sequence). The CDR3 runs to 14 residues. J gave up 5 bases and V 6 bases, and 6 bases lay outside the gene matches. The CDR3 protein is CASSGTSFNNEQFF. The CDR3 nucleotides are TGTGCCAGCAGCGGGACTAGTTTTAACAATGAGCAGTTCTTC.

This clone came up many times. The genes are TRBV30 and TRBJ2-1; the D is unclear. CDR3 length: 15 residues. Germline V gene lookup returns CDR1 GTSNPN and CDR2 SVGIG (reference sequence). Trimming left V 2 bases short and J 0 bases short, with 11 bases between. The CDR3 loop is CAWSKVWSSYNEQFF. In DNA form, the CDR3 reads TGTGCCTGGAGTAAAGTTTGGAGCTCCTACAATGAGCAGTTCTTC.

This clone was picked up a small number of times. The CDR3 spells CASSPQGARNIQYF. The CDR3 nucleotides are TGTGCCAGCAGTCCACAGGGGGCCCGAAACATTCAGTACTTC. The chain employs TRBV5-6 and TRBJ2-4; 9 nucleotides line up with TRBD1. The germline V gene has CDR1 SGHDT and CDR2 YYEEEE. This CDR3 spans 14 amino acids. V lost 5 bases, J lost 6 bases, and 6 bases stayed unmatched.

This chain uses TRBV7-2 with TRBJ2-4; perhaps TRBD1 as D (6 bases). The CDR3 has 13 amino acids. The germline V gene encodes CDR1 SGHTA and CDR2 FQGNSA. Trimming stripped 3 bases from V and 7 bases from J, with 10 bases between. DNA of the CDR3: TGTGCCAGCAGCTTCGCAGGGGACAACATTCAGTACTTC. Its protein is CASSFAGDNIQYF.

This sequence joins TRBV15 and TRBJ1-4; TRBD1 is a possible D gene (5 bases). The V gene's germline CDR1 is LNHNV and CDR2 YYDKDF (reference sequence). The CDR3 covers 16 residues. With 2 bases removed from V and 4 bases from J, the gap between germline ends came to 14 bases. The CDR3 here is CATSRPLWRGNEKLFF. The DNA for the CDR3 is TGTGCCACCAGCAGACCTTTATGGAGGGGTAATGAAAAACTGTTTTTT.

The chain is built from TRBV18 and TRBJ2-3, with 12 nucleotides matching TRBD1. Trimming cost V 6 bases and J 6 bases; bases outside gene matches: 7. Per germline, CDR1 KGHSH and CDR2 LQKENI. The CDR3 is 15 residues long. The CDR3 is CASSPGTGGRDTQYF. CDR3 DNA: TGTGCCAGCTCCCCCGGGACAGGGGGCCGGGATACGCAGTATTTT.

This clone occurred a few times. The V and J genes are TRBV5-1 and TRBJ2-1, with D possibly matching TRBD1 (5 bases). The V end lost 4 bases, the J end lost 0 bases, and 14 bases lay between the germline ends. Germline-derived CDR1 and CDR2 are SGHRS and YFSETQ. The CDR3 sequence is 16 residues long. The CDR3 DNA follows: TGCGCCAGCAGCGGGGCTGCGGTTTACTCCTACAATGAGCAGTTCTTC. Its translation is CASSGAAVYSYNEQFF. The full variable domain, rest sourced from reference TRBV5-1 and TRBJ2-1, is KAGVTQTPRYLIKTRGQQVTLSCSPISGHRSVSWYQQTPGQGLQFLFEYFSETQRNKGNFPGRFSGRQFSNSRSEMNVSTLELGDSALYLCASSGAAVYSYNEQFFGPGTRLTVL.

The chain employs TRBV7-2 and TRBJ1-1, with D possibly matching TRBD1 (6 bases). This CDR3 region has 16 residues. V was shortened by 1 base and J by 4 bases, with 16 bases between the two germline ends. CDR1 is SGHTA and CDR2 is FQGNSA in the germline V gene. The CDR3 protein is CASSLEQGRPSTEAFF. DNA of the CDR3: TGTGCCAGCAGCTTAGAGCAGGGGCGACCCAGCACTGAAGCTTTCTTT.

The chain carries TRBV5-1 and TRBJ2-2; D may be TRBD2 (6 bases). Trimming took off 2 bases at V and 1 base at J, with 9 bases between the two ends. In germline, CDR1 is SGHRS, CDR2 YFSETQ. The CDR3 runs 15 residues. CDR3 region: CASSFAGRNTGELFF. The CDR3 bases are TGCGCCAGCAGCTTTGCGGGACGGAACACCGGGGAGCTGTTTTTT.

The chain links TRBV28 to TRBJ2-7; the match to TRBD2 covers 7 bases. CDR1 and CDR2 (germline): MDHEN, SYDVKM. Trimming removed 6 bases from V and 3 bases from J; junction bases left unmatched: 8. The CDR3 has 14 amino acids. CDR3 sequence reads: CASRGSGAHYEQYF. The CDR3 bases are TGTGCCAGCAGGGGAAGCGGGGCGCACTACGAGCAGTACTTC.

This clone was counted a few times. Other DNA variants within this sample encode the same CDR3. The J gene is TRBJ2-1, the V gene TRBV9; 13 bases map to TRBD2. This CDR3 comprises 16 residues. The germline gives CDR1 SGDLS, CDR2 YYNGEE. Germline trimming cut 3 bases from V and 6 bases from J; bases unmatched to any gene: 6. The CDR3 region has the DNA TGTGCCAGCAGCGCACGGACTAGCGGGGGTCTCAATGAGCAGTTCTTC. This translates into CASSARTSGGLNEQFF.

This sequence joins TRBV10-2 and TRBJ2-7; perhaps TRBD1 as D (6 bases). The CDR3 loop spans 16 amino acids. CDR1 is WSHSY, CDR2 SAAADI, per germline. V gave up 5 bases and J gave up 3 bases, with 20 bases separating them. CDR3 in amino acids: CASSPYGQSPGYEQYF. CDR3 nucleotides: TGCGCCAGCAGTCCCTATGGACAGTCACCTGGCTACGAGCAGTACTTC.

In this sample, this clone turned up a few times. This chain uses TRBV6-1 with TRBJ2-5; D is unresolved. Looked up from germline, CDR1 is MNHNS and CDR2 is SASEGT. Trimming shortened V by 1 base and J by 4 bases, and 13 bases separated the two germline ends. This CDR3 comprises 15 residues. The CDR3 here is CASSEGFNRIETQYF. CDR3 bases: TGTGCCAGCAGTGAAGGATTCAACAGAATAGAGACCCAGTACTTC.